The 10 T cell receptor beta chains listed next were all sequenced from one sample in a study of identical twins. TCRdb ran MiXCR on the 5' RACE reads and lists one entry per CDR3 protein. The sample records 500,000 to 550,000 distinct CDR3 sequences, approximately 22% being singletons. These data were likewise used in another study, on T cells expressing NK-cell markers.

The sample was CD4+ T cells sorted from blood. The receptors come from a woman aged 18-35 years in good health.

The sample holds many counts of this clonotype. The chain is built from TRBV12-3 or TRBV12-4 and TRBJ2-5, with TRBD2 as a possible D gene (6 bases). V was trimmed by 3 bases and J by 5 bases, leaving 19 bases between them. This CDR3 is 16 amino acids long. CDR3 in amino acids: CASSLGWRGRGETQYF. Here the CDR3 DNA reads TGTGCCAGCAGTTTGGGGTGGAGGGGTCGAGGGGAGACCCAGTACTTC.

Here the CDR3 DNA reads TGTGCCAGCAGCCCTATCTCGGGACAGTTTTATCAGCCCCAGCATTTT. It specifies CASSPISGQFYQPQHF. The chain is built from TRBV5-5 and TRBJ1-5; TRBD1 aligns across 7 bases. This CDR3 contains 16 residues. Germline lookup yields CDR1 SGHKS and CDR2 YYEKEE (reference sequence). The ends lost 4 bases at V and 5 bases at J; junction bases unmatched: 12.

This clonotype has just one count. The J gene is TRBJ2-5, the V gene TRBV7-2, with no clear D. Germline V gene sequence: CDR1 SGHTA, CDR2 FQGNSA. The CDR3 spans 13 residues. V dropped 3 bases and J dropped 5 bases, with 10 bases sitting between them. In nucleotides, the CDR3 is TGTGCCAGCAGCTTTAGCATGGGGGAGACCCAGTACTTC. Amino acid sequence: CASSFSMGETQYF.

The chain joins TRBV30 to TRBJ2-1; 14 nucleotides line up with TRBD2. The CDR3 loop spans 14 amino acids. Germline V gene lookup returns CDR1 GTSNPN and CDR2 SVGIG (reference sequence). J lost 15 bases, V lost 0 bases, and 7 bases had no gene match. The CDR3 coding sequence is TGTGCCTGGAGTGTCCGGACTAGCGGGAGGAGTCTGTTCTTC. Translating gives CAWSVRTSGRSLFF.

The rearrangement links TRBV20-1 to TRBJ2-1; 10 nucleotides match TRBD2. Per the germline V gene, CDR1 is DFQATT and CDR2 is SNEGSKA (reference sequence). Germline trimming cut 2 bases from V and 4 bases from J; bases unmatched to any gene: 11. The CDR3 totals 17 residues. CDR3 in DNA: TGCAGTGCTAGATCCAACCCAGGGACTAGCGTGTACAATGAGCAGTTCTTC. Translation gives CSARSNPGTSVYNEQFF.

This clonotype was picked up a small number of times. The chain carries TRBV7-9 and TRBJ1-2, with a possible D match to TRBD1 (5 bases). CDR3 size: 13 residues. V was clipped by 4 bases and J by 4 bases, with 10 bases between them. In germline, CDR1 is SEHNR, CDR2 FQNEAQ (reference sequence). CDR3 bases: TGTGCCAGCAGCTGGGCAGGGAGCTATGGCTACACCTTC. Its protein product is CASSWAGSYGYTF.

The chain couples TRBV12-3 or TRBV12-4 to TRBJ1-2; 12 nucleotides match TRBD1. With 0 bases clipped from V and 5 bases from J, the junction kept 4 bases outside the gene matches. The CDR3 spans 16 residues. CDR3 nucleotide sequence: TGTGCCAGCAGTTTAGCGCAGGGACAGGGGGCATATGGCTACACCTTC. Amino acid sequence: CASSLAQGQGAYGYTF.

The J gene is TRBJ1-1, the V gene TRBV19; 7 nucleotides agree with TRBD1. This CDR3 comprises 14 residues. V lost 5 bases, J lost 0 bases, and 3 bases stayed unmatched. Per the germline V gene, CDR1 is LNHDA and CDR2 is SQIVND (reference sequence). CDR3 loop: CASSVGTVNTEAFF. CDR3 nucleotide sequence: TGTGCCAGTAGTGTCGGGACAGTGAACACTGAAGCTTTCTTT.

The genes are TRBV6-1 and TRBJ2-7; unclear D gene. This CDR3 has 14 amino acids. The germline CDR1 and CDR2 sequences are MNHNS and SASEGT. With 6 bases removed from V and 5 bases from J, the gap between germline ends came to 17 bases. DNA for the CDR3: TGTGCCAGCAGGTGGGCTCTTGGTCGGGACGAGCAGTACTTC. Protein: CASRWALGRDEQYF.

The chain uses TRBV6-1 and TRBJ1-4; D is perhaps TRBD1 (5 bases). The CDR3 runs 12 residues. V was pared by 2 bases and J by 7 bases, with 5 bases between. CDR1 is MNHNS, CDR2 SASEGT, per germline. The CDR3 coding sequence is TGTGCCAGCAGTGAACAGGGTGAAAAACTGTTTTTT. Translated, it gives CASSEQGEKLFF.